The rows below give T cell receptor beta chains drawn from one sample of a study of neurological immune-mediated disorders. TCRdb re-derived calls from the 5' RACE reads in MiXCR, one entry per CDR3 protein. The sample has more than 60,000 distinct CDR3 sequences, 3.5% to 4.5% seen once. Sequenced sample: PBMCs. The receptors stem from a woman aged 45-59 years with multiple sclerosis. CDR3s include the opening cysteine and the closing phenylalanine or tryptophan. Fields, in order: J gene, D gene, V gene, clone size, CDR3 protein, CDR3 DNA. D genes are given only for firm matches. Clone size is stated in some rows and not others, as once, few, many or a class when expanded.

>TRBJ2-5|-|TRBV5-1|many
CASSLEGDGRVHYGTQYF
TGCGCCAGCAGCTTGGAGGGAGATGGCAGGGTTCATTACGGGACCCAGTACTTC
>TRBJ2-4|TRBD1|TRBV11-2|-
CASSPRTGKEIQYF
TGTGCCAGCAGCCCCCGGACAGGGAAGGAAATTCAGTACTTC
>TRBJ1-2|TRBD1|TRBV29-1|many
CSVDLRQGWKGYTF
TGCAGCGTTGATCTCAGACAGGGATGGAAGGGCTACACCTTC
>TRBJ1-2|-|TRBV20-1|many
CSAREVDSLYTF
TGCAGTGCTCGAGAAGTGGACAGCCTCTACACCTTC
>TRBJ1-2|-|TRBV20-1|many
CSASMTAYGYTF
TGCAGTGCTAGTATGACGGCCTATGGCTACACCTTC
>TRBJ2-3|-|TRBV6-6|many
CASSYARGGRTDTQYF
TGTGCCAGCAGTTACGCTCGCGGGGGCAGAACAGATACGCAGTATTTT
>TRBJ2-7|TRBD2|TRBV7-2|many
CASNLIAGVKAEQYF
TGTGCCAGCAACCTCATAGCGGGAGTAAAGGCCGAGCAGTACTTC
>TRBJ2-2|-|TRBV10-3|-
CAISEHGQTNTGELFF
TGTGCCATCAGTGAGCACGGACAGACGAACACCGGGGAGCTGTTTTTT
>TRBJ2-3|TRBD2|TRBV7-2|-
CASSFSGGTDTQYF
TGTGCCAGCAGCTTTAGCGGGGGGACGGATACGCAGTATTTT
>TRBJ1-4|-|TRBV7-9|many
CASSSNRERVEKLFF
TGTGCCAGCAGCTCCAACAGGGAGCGGGTTGAAAAACTGTTTTTT
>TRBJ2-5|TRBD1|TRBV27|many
CASSVGQGVQETQYF
TGTGCCAGCAGCGTCGGACAGGGGGTCCAAGAGACCCAGTACTTC
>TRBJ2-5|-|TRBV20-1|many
CSASFLGPPAETQYF
TGCAGTGCTAGTTTTCTGGGCCCCCCGGCGGAGACCCAGTACTTC
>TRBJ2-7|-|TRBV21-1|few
CASRSSKDSYEQYF
TGTGCCAGCAGGTCCAGCAAAGACTCCTACGAGCAGTACTTC
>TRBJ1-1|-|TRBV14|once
CASSLYEGTYTEAFF
TGTGCCAGCAGCCTCTACGAGGGTACTTACACTGAAGCTTTCTTT
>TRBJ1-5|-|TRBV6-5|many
CASSQFGQPQHF
TGTGCCAGCAGTCAATTCGGGCAGCCCCAGCATTTT
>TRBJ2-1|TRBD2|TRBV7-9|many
CASSSFTGTAGGNEQFF
TGTGCCAGCAGCTCCTTTACCGGGACGGCGGGAGGGAATGAGCAGTTCTTC
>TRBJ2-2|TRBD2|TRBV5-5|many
CASSLSSGSSAGELFF
TGTGCCAGCAGCTTGTCTAGCGGGAGTTCCGCCGGGGAGCTGTTTTTT
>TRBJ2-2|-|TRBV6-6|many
CASTLPPTLVTGELFF
TGTGCCAGCACCCTACCCCCCACTCTAGTAACCGGGGAGCTGTTTTTT
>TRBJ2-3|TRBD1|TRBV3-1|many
CASSPEDRVTDTQYF
TGTGCCAGCAGCCCCGAAGACAGGGTCACAGATACGCAGTATTTT
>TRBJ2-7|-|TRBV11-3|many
CASSSIPHYEQYF
TGTGCCAGCAGCTCCATCCCTCATTACGAGCAGTACTTC
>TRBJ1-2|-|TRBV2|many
CAIIWTTLSNYGYTF
TGTGCCATCATCTGGACGACCCTCTCTAACTATGGCTACACCTTC
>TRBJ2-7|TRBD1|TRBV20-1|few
CSAHGRDRGYEQYF
TGCAGTGCCCACGGTCGGGACAGGGGATACGAGCAGTACTTC
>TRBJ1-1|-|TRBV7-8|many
CASSFGDIRQEAFF
TGTGCCAGCAGCTTCGGGGACATCAGACAAGAAGCTTTCTTT
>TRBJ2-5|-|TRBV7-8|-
CASSLSGGETQYF
TGTGCCAGCAGCTTAAGCGGCGGTGAGACCCAGTACTTC
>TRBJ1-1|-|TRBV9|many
CASSVEGGLNTEAFF
TGTGCCAGCAGCGTAGAGGGGGGCTTGAACACTGAAGCTTTCTTT
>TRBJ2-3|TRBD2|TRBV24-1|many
CATSEPGLANTDTQYF
TGTGCCACCAGTGAACCGGGACTAGCGAACACAGATACGCAGTATTTT
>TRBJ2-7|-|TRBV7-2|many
CASSLVPESYEQYF
TGTGCCAGCAGCTTAGTTCCCGAATCCTACGAGCAGTACTTC
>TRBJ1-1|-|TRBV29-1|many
CSVGSGVMNTEAFF
TGCAGCGTTGGTTCCGGGGTCATGAACACTGAAGCTTTCTTT